These 26 T cell receptor beta chains originate from one sample sequenced in a study of T-cell reconstitution after alpha-beta-depleted transplantation in children (dated by TCRdb to about 2016). The treatment or condition label on this specimen signifies: allogeneic hematopoietic cell transplantation with graft depleted of TCRalphabeta T cells and CD19 B cells. Library method: PCR. Sequencing took place on an Illumina HiSeq 2500. Molecular barcoding was employed in the preparation of TCR libraries, with unique molecular identifiers being used to normalize TCRbeta repertoire quantification. TCRdb ran its own pipeline on the public reads, namely fastp trimming at Q25 and MiXCR clone calling, and kept in-frame beta chains. Rows are unified per CDR3 protein, each entry keeping the most common DNA and genes. The sample table records a few hundred thousand distinct CDR3 sequences; 25% to 30% of these occur just once. Under 45% of the sample lies in the top ten.

The input for sequencing was PBMCs, taken before TCRalphabeta/CD19-depleted stem cell transplant. These TCRs come from a boy younger than two with Wiskott-Aldrich syndrome, due to receive a stem cell transplant.

This clonotype was recorded many times. V is TRBV5-1 and J is TRBJ2-7; D not certain. CDR1 and CDR2 (germline): SGHRS, YFSETQ. The V end lost 0 bases, the J end lost 3 bases, and 10 bases lay between the germline ends. The CDR3 contains 14 residues. CDR3 bases: TGCGCCAGCAGCTTGGATGGGCGTCTCTACGAGCAGTACTTC. It encodes CASSLDGRLYEQYF.

V and J are TRBV10-3 and TRBJ1-2; 7 bases fit TRBD1. The junction had 9 bases not matched to a gene; V was cut back by 0 bases and J by 5 bases. This CDR3 has 16 residues. Germline values: CDR1 ENHRY, CDR2 SYGVKD. The chain's CDR3 is CAISESGRDSQYGYTF. CDR3 coding DNA: TGTGCCATCAGTGAGTCGGGCCGGGACAGTCAGTATGGCTACACCTTC.

This chain links TRBV12-3 or TRBV12-4 with TRBJ2-4; weak D call: TRBD1 (5 bases). The CDR3 loop spans 13 amino acids. The germline V and J ends were trimmed by 6 bases and 0 bases, with 6 bases remaining between them. This chain's CDR3 is CASRQVAKNIQYF. The CDR3 DNA follows: TGTGCCAGCAGACAGGTAGCCAAAAACATTCAGTACTTC.

The V and J genes are TRBV7-9 and TRBJ1-3; possibly TRBD1 for D (5 bases). Trimming took 1 base from V and 7 from J, leaving 20 bases between them. CDR3 length equals 17 residues. Per germline, CDR1 SEHNR and CDR2 FQNEAQ (reference sequence). The CDR3 DNA reads TGTGCCAGCAGCTTAGATCGGGGCAGGGCCCTACGGAACACCATATATTTT. This sequence encodes CASSLDRGRALRNTIYF.

The V call is TRBV29-1, the J call TRBJ2-7; D unresolved. This CDR3 is 13 amino acids long. Trimming stripped 5 bases from V and 0 bases from J, with 11 bases between. CDR1 and CDR2 (germline): SQVTM, ANQGSEA. The CDR3: CSVLELDSYEQYF. CDR3 nucleotides: TGCAGCGTTTTGGAACTCGACTCCTACGAGCAGTACTTC.

In this sample, this clonotype turned up many times. The chain joins TRBV12-3 or TRBV12-4 to TRBJ2-6; unclear D gene. V lost 6 bases to trimming and J lost 0 bases, with 3 bases between them. CDR3 length: 13 residues. CDR3: CASSFSGANVLTF. The CDR3 DNA reads as TGTGCCAGCAGCTTCTCTGGGGCCAACGTCCTGACTTTC.

V is TRBV20-1 and J is TRBJ2-7; TRBD2 agrees at 11 bases. The V gene end was trimmed by 6 bases and the J gene end by 0 bases; junction bases not matched to a gene: 7. The CDR3 consists of 15 residues. Germline loops: CDR1 DFQATT, CDR2 SNEGSKA (reference sequence). The CDR3 bases are TGCAGTGCGTCTAGCGGGAGGACCTTCTCCTACGAGCAGTACTTC. This translates into CSASSGRTFSYEQYF.

The rearrangement joins TRBV4-1 to TRBJ2-7, with TRBD2 as a possible D gene (5 bases). Looked up from germline, CDR1 is MGHRA and CDR2 is YSYEKL. V lost 1 base and J 3 bases, leaving 16 bases between the germline ends. This CDR3 has 16 amino acids. For the CDR3, the DNA is TGCGCCAGCAGCCAAGGGAGGTACGGACGGTTCTACGAGCAGTACTTC. Protein sequence: CASSQGRYGRFYEQYF.

This clonotype was counted once. The genes are TRBV10-3 and TRBJ1-6; TRBD1 is a possible D gene (5 bases). Trimming removed 8 bases at V and 7 bases at J, with 18 bases between. This CDR3 has 15 amino acids. Germline assignment: CDR1 ENHRY and CDR2 SYGVKD. CDR3 nucleotide sequence: TGTGCCATCCGTTCCAGGGCCGAGGCGAATTCACCCCTCCACTTT. Translating it yields CAIRSRAEANSPLHF.

This clonotype appeared a few times. This chain joins TRBV7-2 and TRBJ1-1; maybe TRBD1 (5 bases). Deletions cut 1 base from V and 11 bases from J, with 17 bases between. This CDR3 spans 14 amino acids. The germline gives CDR1 SGHTA, CDR2 FQGNSA. The CDR3 here is CASSLGYAGETAFF. The CDR3 DNA follows: TGTGCCAGCAGCTTAGGATATGCGGGGGAGACGGCTTTCTTT.

This chain connects TRBV12-3 or TRBV12-4 to TRBJ1-2; maybe TRBD1 (5 bases). CDR3 length: 12 residues. Between the trimmed V and J ends, which lost 10 bases and 7 bases, there was a span of 16 bases. CDR3 sequence (DNA): TGTGCCATCGCGAACCGGGACCCTGGCTACACCTTC. Protein: CAIANRDPGYTF.

On this clonotype itself: A junction end diverges from the germline sequence, so it may reflect a read error. The rearrangement links TRBV14 to TRBJ1-6, with a weak D call TRBD1 (5 bases). The V gene's germline CDR1 is SGHDN and CDR2 FVKESK. The CDR3 sequence is 17 residues long. The CDR3, as DNA: TGTGCCAGCAGCCAAGAGACAGAGAGCTCCTATAATTCACCCCTCTACTTT. It is translated as CASSQETESSYNSPLYF.

The chain links TRBV28 to TRBJ2-7, with D possibly being TRBD2 (5 bases). Germline V gives CDR1 MDHEN, CDR2 SYDVKM. Between the trimmed V and J ends, which lost 3 bases and 1 base, there was a span of 19 bases. The CDR3 sequence is 17 residues long. CDR3 coding DNA: TGTGCCAGCAGTTTTGGGCCACCCTCTCGGGAATCCTACGAGCAGTACTTC. Translation gives CASSFGPPSRESYEQYF.

V usage is TRBV15 and J usage is TRBJ2-2, with 7 bases lining up with TRBD2. V shed 1 base, J shed 2 bases, and the junction held 4 bases outside the gene matches. CDR3 length equals 16 residues. From germline, CDR1 is LNHNV and CDR2 YYDKDF (reference sequence). This chain's CDR3 is CATSRVKAGNTGELFF. CDR3 DNA: TGTGCCACCAGCAGAGTGAAAGCGGGAAACACCGGGGAGCTGTTTTTT.

The chain links TRBV20-1 to TRBJ1-1, with D possibly TRBD1 on 5 matching bases. The V gene's germline CDR1 is DFQATT and CDR2 SNEGSKA (reference sequence). CDR3 length equals 17 residues. Trimming removed 5 bases from V and 4 bases from J, with 26 bases in between. CDR3 DNA: TGCAGTGCTCAGGACCCAAACCTGGTAGGGGTGGGCACTGAAGCTTTCTTT. Protein product: CSAQDPNLVGVGTEAFF.

This chain uses TRBV5-1 with TRBJ2-6, with TRBD1 as a possible D gene (5 bases). The CDR3 is 15 residues long. The ends were cut back, 5 bases at V and 4 bases at J, with 13 bases in the middle. Germline assignment: CDR1 SGHRS and CDR2 YFSETQ. CDR3 region: CASRKGPTGANVLTF. DNA for the CDR3: TGCGCCAGCAGGAAGGGGCCGACAGGGGCCAACGTCCTGACTTTC.

Only a few counts were recorded for this clonotype. The CDR3 protein is CASTQRGTTEAFF. CDR3 in DNA: TGTGCCAGCACCCAGAGGGGGACCACTGAAGCTTTCTTT. This chain uses TRBV6-1 with TRBJ1-1; perhaps TRBD1 as D (6 bases). The CDR3 sequence is 13 residues long. The germline CDR1 and CDR2 sequences are MNHNS and SASEGT. V was shortened by 7 bases and J by 4 bases, with 13 bases between the two germline ends.

This clonotype was seen only a few times. This sequence joins TRBV20-1 and TRBJ2-7; TRBD2 matches 16 bases. V lost 3 bases to trimming and J lost 4 bases; unmatched junction nucleotides: 3. Per germline, CDR1 DFQATT and CDR2 SNEGSKA (reference sequence). This CDR3 is 15 amino acids long. CDR3 residues: CSARGLAGGPYEQYF. The DNA of the CDR3 is TGCAGTGCTAGGGGACTAGCGGGAGGGCCATACGAGCAGTACTTC.

This clonotype was picked up many times. The chain joins TRBV5-1 to TRBJ1-1; TRBD1 matches 7 bases. This CDR3 region has 14 residues. Germline V gene lookup returns CDR1 SGHRS and CDR2 YFSETQ. The J segment lost 4 bases and the V segment lost 1 base, leaving 4 bases of the junction unmatched. The CDR3 here is CASSLSTGVTEAFF. CDR3 sequence (DNA): TGCGCCAGCAGCTTGTCAACAGGGGTCACTGAAGCTTTCTTT.

The chain recombines TRBV7-2 with TRBJ1-1; 8 bases map to TRBD1. J was trimmed by 5 bases and V by 6 bases; bases with no gene match: 11. This CDR3 has 15 amino acids. The germline gives CDR1 SGHTA, CDR2 FQGNSA. In nucleotides, the CDR3 is TGTGCCAGCAGAGGCAGGACAGGGTGGGGTACTGAAGCTTTCTTT. It yields the protein CASRGRTGWGTEAFF.

This clonotype appeared a few times. The genes are TRBV30 and TRBJ2-2, with D tentatively TRBD2 (6 bases). The CDR3 consists of 16 residues. The V gene's germline CDR1 is GTSNPN and CDR2 SVGIG (reference sequence). Trimming took off 0 bases at V and 4 bases at J, with 15 bases between the two ends. CDR3 residues: CAWSVVRGVGTGELFF. The CDR3 DNA is TGTGCCTGGAGTGTAGTGCGGGGAGTCGGCACCGGGGAGCTGTTTTTT.

This clonotype was observed a few times. This chain links TRBV6-4 with TRBJ2-1; D might be TRBD1 or TRBD2, each matching 6 bases. This CDR3 is 14 amino acids long. The ends were cut back, 7 bases at V and 6 bases at J, with 16 bases in the middle. CDR1 is MRHNA, CDR2 SNTAGT, per germline. The CDR3 bases are TGTGCCAGCAAATCACAGGGAGGAGGCAATGAGCAGTTCTTC. It codes for CASKSQGGGNEQFF.

At least ten counts were recorded for this clonotype. The chain is built from TRBV28 and TRBJ2-7; 13 bases map to TRBD2. Germline-derived CDR1 and CDR2 are MDHEN and SYDVKM. This CDR3 contains 15 residues. The V gene end was trimmed by 6 bases and the J gene end by 6 bases; junction bases not matched to a gene: 8. The CDR3 DNA is TGTGCCAGCAGGCTGGAGGGGACTAGCGGGACCGAGCAGTACTTC. It encodes CASRLEGTSGTEQYF.

The chain combines TRBV20-1 with TRBJ2-5; 10 bases line up with TRBD2. J was trimmed by 4 bases and V by 2 bases; bases with no gene match: 7. The germline V gene has CDR1 DFQATT and CDR2 SNEGSKA (reference sequence). The CDR3 has 15 residues. CDR3 sequence (DNA): TGCAGTGCTAGAAATCAGCGGGAGGGCCGAGAGACCCAGTACTTC. Amino acids: CSARNQREGRETQYF.

The V call is TRBV12-3 or TRBV12-4, the J call TRBJ2-2; D possibly corresponds to TRBD2 (6 bases). CDR3 size: 17 residues. V was pared by 3 bases and J by 6 bases, with 20 bases between. The CDR3 region is CASSLGQGGQRPGELFF. DNA for the CDR3: TGTGCCAGCAGTTTGGGTCAGGGAGGTCAACGTCCCGGGGAGCTGTTTTTT.

This clonotype was seen only a few times. The chain has TRBV28 and TRBJ2-6; TRBD1 or TRBD2 may be the D gene (5 bases each). This CDR3 region has 16 residues. The V and J ends lost 5 bases and 3 bases respectively, with 14 bases between them. The germline gives CDR1 MDHEN, CDR2 SYDVKM. For the CDR3, the DNA is TGTGCCAGCAGTCGGGACCGCCTAAGTGGGGCCAACGTCCTGACTTTC. Its protein product is CASSRDRLSGANVLTF.